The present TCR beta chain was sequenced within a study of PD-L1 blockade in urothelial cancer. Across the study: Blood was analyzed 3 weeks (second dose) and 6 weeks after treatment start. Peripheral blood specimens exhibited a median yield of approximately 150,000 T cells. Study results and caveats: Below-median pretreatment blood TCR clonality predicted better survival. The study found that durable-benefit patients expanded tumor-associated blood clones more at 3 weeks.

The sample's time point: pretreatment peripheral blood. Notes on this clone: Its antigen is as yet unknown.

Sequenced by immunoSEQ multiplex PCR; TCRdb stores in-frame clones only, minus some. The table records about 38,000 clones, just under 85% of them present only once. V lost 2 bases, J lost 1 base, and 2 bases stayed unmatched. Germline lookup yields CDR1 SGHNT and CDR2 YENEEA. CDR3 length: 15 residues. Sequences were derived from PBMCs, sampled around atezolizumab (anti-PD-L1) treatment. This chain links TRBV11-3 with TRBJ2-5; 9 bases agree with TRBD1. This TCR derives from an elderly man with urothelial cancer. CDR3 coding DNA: TGTGCCAGCAGCTTAAGGGGACAGGGCCAAGAGACCCAGTACTTC. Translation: CASSLRGQGQETQYF. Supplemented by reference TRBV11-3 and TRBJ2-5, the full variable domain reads EAGVVQSPRYKIIEKKQPVAFWCNPISGHNTLYWYLQNLGQGPELLIRYENEEAVDDSQLPKDRFSAERLKGVDSTLKIQPAELGDSAVYLCASSLRGQGQETQYFGPGTRLLVL.